The clone carrying this TCR beta chain occurred a few times. What it binds is unknown. PCR or immunohistochemistry showed mismatch repair deficiency in every enrolled patient. The TCR-sequenced patients were a few responders to pembrolizumab. The repertoire was sequenced with immunoSEQ multiplex PCR; TCRdb's copy has only in-frame clones and lacks some. The repertoire consists of some 120,000 clones, with about 90% occurring once and the leading ten covering 10% to 15%. The source of the sample is a study of PD-1 blockade in mismatch repair-deficient tumors. Across the study: Patients had around 12 mismatch repair-deficient cancer types, all previously treated and progressing.

Study-level findings and limits: Rapid post-treatment expansion, then contraction, generally preceding radiologic response, marked tumor-resident clones.

The sequence was obtained from an adult with mismatch repair-deficient cancer. Sequencing was performed on peripheral blood, taken 70 to 73 weeks after starting pembrolizumab.

This CDR3 reads CASSLQGHDYGYTF. The DNA of the CDR3 is TGTGCCAGTAGTCTACAGGGCCACGACTATGGCTACACCTTC. The genes are TRBV19 and TRBJ1-2, with D possibly matching TRBD1 (6 bases). Germline assignment: CDR1 LNHDA and CDR2 SQIVND (reference sequence). V was shortened by 5 bases and J by 3 bases, with 13 bases between the two germline ends. The CDR3 length is 14 residues.